The 11 T cell receptor beta chains given below trace back to one sample, sequenced in a study of control samples from healthy donors and cancer patients. Produced via immunoSEQ multiplex PCR; TCRdb's table is partial and in-frame only. The sample records roughly 160,000 clones, roughly 88% being singletons. The sequencing input was blood. These TCRs come from a woman aged 25 to 39 in good health.

The V gene is TRBV16, the J gene TRBJ1-3, with 9 nucleotides matching TRBD1. CDR3 size: 18 residues. V lost 4 bases and J lost 0; bases outside the gene matches: 10. Germline V CDR1 and CDR2: KGHSY, FQNENV. The CDR3 sequence: CASSPRWTGDSSGNTIYF. The CDR3 DNA sequence: TGTGCCAGCAGCCCCCGGTGGACAGGGGATAGCTCTGGAAACACCATATATTTT.

The chain combines TRBV29-1 with TRBJ1-2; 8 positions agree with TRBD1. Germline-derived CDR1 and CDR2 are SQVTM and ANQGSEA. With V trimmed by 2 bases and J by 4 bases, 3 bases remained unmatched. This CDR3 has 13 residues. As DNA, the CDR3 is TGCAGCGTTGAACAACAGGGGGGCTATGGCTACACCTTC. Protein product: CSVEQQGGYGYTF.

This sequence joins TRBV27 and TRBJ2-3; 9 positions agree with TRBD1. J was trimmed by 4 bases and V by 6 bases; bases with no gene match: 14. The length of the CDR3 is 17 residues. CDR1 MNHEY and CDR2 SMNVEV come from the germline V gene (reference sequence). The CDR3 sequence: CASSPIYRDRDSDTQYF. DNA of the CDR3: TGTGCCAGCAGCCCTATATACCGGGACAGGGATTCAGATACGCAGTATTTT.

This sequence joins TRBV30 and TRBJ1-2, with D possibly being TRBD1 (5 bases). Trimming removed 1 base at V and 7 bases at J, with 16 bases between. Germline CDR1 reads GTSNPN; CDR2 reads SVGIG (reference sequence). The CDR3 spans 14 residues. CDR3 bases: TGTGCCTGGAGTGACGAACAGGATTCGGGTGGCTACACCTTC. Translating it yields CAWSDEQDSGGYTF.

The V gene is TRBV4-1, the J gene TRBJ1-2; 10 bases are a match to TRBD1. J gave up 3 bases and V 4 bases, and 14 bases lay outside the gene matches. This CDR3 comprises 18 residues. Germline CDR1 reads MGHRA; CDR2 reads YSYEKL. The CDR3: CASSPRPGGTGEYYGYTF. DNA of the CDR3: TGCGCCAGCAGCCCTCGGCCGGGAGGGACAGGGGAATACTATGGCTACACCTTC.

This chain links TRBV9 with TRBJ2-7; maybe TRBD1 (6 bases). The CDR3 runs to 13 residues. The germline V gene encodes CDR1 SGDLS and CDR2 YYNGEE. V was shortened by 0 bases and J by 9 bases, with 13 bases between the two germline ends. The CDR3 sequence: CASSVAGDGVQYF. DNA for the CDR3: TGTGCCAGCAGCGTAGCAGGGGACGGTGTGCAGTACTTC.

This clone has more than one count but fewer than ten. The V call is TRBV5-4, the J call TRBJ1-2; D call uncertain. Trimming took off 0 bases at V and 1 base at J, with 7 bases between the two ends. Germline CDR1 reads SGHNT; CDR2 reads YYREEE (reference sequence). The CDR3 runs 14 residues. The CDR3 here is CASSLARHNYGYTF. The CDR3 DNA reads as TGTGCCAGCAGCTTGGCTCGGCATAACTATGGCTACACCTTC.

This rearrangement joins TRBV27 to TRBJ2-2, with unresolved D. From germline, CDR1 is MNHEY and CDR2 SMNVEV (reference sequence). V was shortened by 5 bases and J by 6 bases, with 13 bases between the two germline ends. The CDR3 loop spans 14 amino acids. In DNA, the CDR3 is TGTGCCAGCAGTCGCCTCCCGCTTTCCGGGGAGCTGTTTTTT. It yields the protein CASSRLPLSGELFF.

The chain has TRBV18 and TRBJ1-1; unclear D gene. V gave up 1 base and J gave up 1 base, with 10 bases separating them. Germline V gives CDR1 KGHSH, CDR2 LQKENI. The CDR3 has 15 amino acids. The CDR3 DNA reads as TGTGCCAGCTCACCACTTCCACCTACGAACACTGAAGCTTTCTTT. Protein product: CASSPLPPTNTEAFF.

The CDR3 DNA reads as TGTGCCAGCAGTCCTGGGGGGTCCCCATATGGCTACACCTTC. The encoded protein is CASSPGGSPYGYTF. The chain couples TRBV6-6 to TRBJ1-2; D is possibly TRBD1 (5 bases). This CDR3 comprises 14 residues. Trimming shortened V by 5 bases and J by 5 bases, and 15 bases separated the two germline ends. Germline-derived CDR1 and CDR2 are MNHNY and SVGAGI (reference sequence).

The chain links TRBV24-1 to TRBJ1-2; D might be TRBD1 (5 bases). The germline gives CDR1 KGHDR, CDR2 SFDVKD. V shed 7 bases and J shed 4 bases, with 15 bases lying between them. The CDR3 extends over 14 amino acids. The CDR3 DNA reads TGTGCCACCAGCCCCACTGGGACGGGCTATGGCTACACCTTC. Amino acids: CATSPTGTGYGYTF.